Below, 21 T cell receptor beta chains from the same sample are listed, as sequenced in a study of T cell repertoires in aging, cancer and after chemotherapy. The template was genomic DNA from peripheral blood, not RNA. TRB rearrangements spanning V, D and J were amplified using mixed TRB-A/B primers. TCRdb reanalysed the multiplex PCR reads using MiXCR and keeps one entry per CDR3 protein. The table lists several thousand distinct CDR3 sequences, approximately 24% of them singletons. Material for sequencing was blood. These receptors all stem from a human donor with a solid tumor.

This clonotype was seen a few times. The chain employs TRBV11-2 and TRBJ2-7; 8 nucleotides match TRBD1. Germline V gives CDR1 SGHAT, CDR2 FQNNGV. V shed 4 bases and J 4 bases; nucleotides not matched to a gene: 6. The CDR3 sequence is 14 residues long. This CDR3 reads CASSSQGAHYEQYF. CDR3 sequence (DNA): TGTGCCAGCAGCTCGCAGGGGGCGCATTACGAGCAGTACTTC.

Remarks on this clonotype: A much larger clone is a single base away; this may be a read error. This rearrangement joins TRBV6-1 to TRBJ2-7; D possibly corresponds to TRBD2 (5 bases). The CDR3 contains 17 residues. In germline, CDR1 is MNHNS, CDR2 SASEGT. CDR3 region: CASSYYLRLGPDYELYF. The CDR3 DNA reads TGTGCCAGCAGTTACTACCTTAGGCTCGGACCCGACTACGAGCTGTACTTC.

This clonotype rates as medium-sized. The chain couples TRBV6-2 or TRBV6-3 to TRBJ2-7, with TRBD1 matching 7 bases. The germline gives CDR1 MNHEY, CDR2 SVGEGT. The CDR3 consists of 13 residues. V lost 4 bases and J lost 4; bases outside the gene matches: 4. CDR3 region: CASSSVQGYEQYF. The DNA of the CDR3 is TGTGCCAGCAGTTCAGTACAGGGGTACGAGCAGTACTTC.

This clonotype was counted a few times. V usage is TRBV6-1 and J usage is TRBJ2-7; 8 bases fit TRBD1. V lost 8 bases to trimming and J lost 3 bases; unmatched junction nucleotides: 9. This CDR3 has 14 amino acids. Per germline, CDR1 MNHNS and CDR2 SASEGT. In DNA, the CDR3 is TGTGCCAGCTGGGCCGGGACAGGATTCTACGAGCAGTACTTC. It codes for CASWAGTGFYEQYF.

By its share, this clonotype is medium-sized. This chain joins TRBV7-2 and TRBJ1-6; 9 nucleotides align to TRBD1. J gave up 7 bases and V 5 bases, and 9 bases lay outside the gene matches. Germline-derived CDR1 and CDR2 are SGHTA and FQGNSA. The CDR3 totals 16 residues. Written as DNA, the CDR3 is TGTGCCAGCAGCCCGAGGAGGACAGGGGACAATTCACCCCTCCACTTT. Translating it yields CASSPRRTGDNSPLHF.

This clonotype came up once. The rearrangement joins TRBV5-8 to TRBJ1-2; D perhaps matches TRBD1 (6 bases). Trimming stripped 0 bases from V and 5 bases from J, with 20 bases between. Germline V gene sequence: CDR1 SGHTS, CDR2 YDEGEE. The CDR3 covers 17 residues. CDR3 loop: CASSLGLGGQRNYGYTF. In DNA, the CDR3 is TGTGCCAGCAGCTTGGGTCTAGGGGGGCAAAGGAATTATGGCTACACCTTC.

A few counts support this clonotype. The rearrangement joins TRBV4-3 to TRBJ1-2, with a tentative D call TRBD1 (5 bases). This CDR3 is built from 14 residues. Germline CDR1 LGHNA, CDR2 YSLEER. The ends were cut back, 3 bases at V and 3 bases at J, with 11 bases in the middle. The CDR3 is CASSQQGSDYGYTF. CDR3 DNA sequence: TGCGCCAGCAGCCAGCAGGGATCGGACTATGGCTACACCTTC.

By proportion, this clonotype is medium-sized (0.01 to 0.1%). The chain recombines TRBV5-6 with TRBJ2-3; D unresolved. V lost 0 bases to trimming and J lost 2 bases, with 10 bases between them. The CDR3 sequence is 15 residues long. Germline V gene sequence: CDR1 SGHDT, CDR2 YYEEEE. CDR3 bases: TGTGCCAGCAGCTTGGGTATGCTTCTCACAGATACGCAGTATTTT. Translated, it gives CASSLGMLLTDTQYF.

The chain joins TRBV12-5 to TRBJ1-6; tentative D call: TRBD1 (5 bases). Looked up from germline, CDR1 is LGHNT and CDR2 is FRNRAP. The CDR3 runs 13 residues. V lost 9 bases and J lost 8, with 14 bases in between. CDR3 bases: TGTGCTAGCGGGAACAGGCACGATTCACCCCTCCACTTT. Translating it yields CASGNRHDSPLHF.

Comment on this clonotype: A much larger clone is a single base away; this may be a read error. V gene TRBV5-6 combines with J gene TRBJ2-1; 7 bases align to TRBD1. The CDR3 runs 16 residues. Germline V gene data show CDR1 as SGHDT and CDR2 as YYEEEE. The chain's CDR3 is CASSLAFSQGVGEQSF. In nucleotides, the CDR3 is TGTGCCAGCAGCTTGGCATTTAGTCAGGGGGTAGGGGAGCAGTCCTTC.

This clonotype is deemed medium-sized. This chain uses TRBV7-2 with TRBJ2-6, with D unclear. V lost 0 bases and J lost 0, with 6 bases in between. Per germline, CDR1 SGHTA and CDR2 FQGNSA. The CDR3 is 16 residues long. CDR3 sequence (DNA): TGTGCCAGCAGCTTAGCCGGCGGCTCTGGGGCCAACGTCCTGACTTTC. Residues: CASSLAGGSGANVLTF.

In its sample, this clonotype ranks as medium-sized (0.01 to 0.1%). The gene calls are TRBV6-5 and TRBJ2-5; 10 bases map to TRBD2. Germline trimming cut 6 bases from V and 5 bases from J; bases unmatched to any gene: 6. The CDR3 contains 14 residues. CDR1 and CDR2 from the germline V gene are MNHEY and SVGAGI. In DNA form, the CDR3 reads TGTGCCAGCAGGGTACTAGCGGGGCGCGAGACCCAGTACTTC. It yields the protein CASRVLAGRETQYF.

By share, this clonotype counts as large. This sequence joins TRBV6-5 and TRBJ2-3; D may match TRBD1 or TRBD2 (5 bases each). The CDR3 runs to 15 residues. CDR1 and CDR2 from the germline V gene are MNHEY and SVGAGI. V was shortened by 0 bases and J by 2 bases, with 9 bases between the two germline ends. CDR3 sequence reads: CASSYSGTYTDTQYF. Written as DNA, the CDR3 is TGTGCCAGCAGTTACTCGGGGACCTACACAGATACGCAGTATTTT.

This clonotype is medium-sized by share. V gene TRBV5-4 combines with J gene TRBJ2-1, with D possibly being TRBD2 (7 bases). The CDR3 is 16 residues long. Germline V CDR1 and CDR2: SGHNT, YYREEE (reference sequence). Trimming stripped 0 bases from V and 5 bases from J, with 15 bases between. The CDR3 nucleotides are TGTGCCAGCAGCTTGGACGGGGGGCGACGTGACAATGAGCAGTTCTTC. Amino acids: CASSLDGGRRDNEQFF.

This clonotype is judged medium-sized. V and J are TRBV19 and TRBJ1-2; D perhaps matches TRBD1 (6 bases). Deletions cut 8 bases from V and 4 bases from J, with 23 bases between. Germline V gene lookup returns CDR1 LNHDA and CDR2 SQIVND (reference sequence). The CDR3 contains 16 residues. CDR3 sequence: CASVLKKTGTRYGYTF. The CDR3 DNA is TGTGCCAGTGTACTGAAGAAAACCGGGACACGCTATGGCTACACCTTC.

V gene TRBV5-1 combines with J gene TRBJ2-5; the D gene is possibly TRBD1 (6 bases). CDR3 length: 14 residues. Trimming shortened V by 0 bases and J by 5 bases, and 11 bases separated the two germline ends. Germline CDR1 is SGHRS and CDR2 is YFSETQ. The CDR3 sequence is CASSLGTARETQYF. The CDR3 DNA reads TGCGCCAGCAGCTTGGGGACAGCTAGGGAGACCCAGTACTTC.

This clonotype is labeled as medium-sized (0.01 to 0.1%). This chain connects TRBV6-2 or TRBV6-3 to TRBJ1-1; TRBD1 aligns across 8 bases. The CDR3 runs 15 residues. With V trimmed by 2 bases and J by 5 bases, 7 bases remained unmatched. CDR1 is MNHEY, CDR2 SVGEGT, per germline. CDR3 loop: CASSYRTGLGTEAFF. CDR3 bases: TGTGCCAGCAGTTACCGGACAGGGTTAGGGACTGAAGCTTTCTTT.

Remarks on this clonotype: At one end, the junction sequence differs from germline, possibly due to a read error. The chain is built from TRBV5-4 and TRBJ1-5, with D perhaps TRBD1 (5 bases). Per the germline V gene, CDR1 is SGHNT and CDR2 is YYREEE (reference sequence). The CDR3 is 15 amino acids. CDR3 coding DNA: TGCGCCAGCAGCCCGGGGGGGGAAAGCAATCAGCGCCAGCATTTT. Its translation: CASSPGGESNQRQHF. The whole variable domain, remainder taken from reference TRBV5-4 and TRBJ1-5, is ETGVTQSPTHLIKTRGQQVTLRCSSQSGHNTVSWYQQALGQGPQFIFQYYREEENGRGNFPPRFSGLQFPNYSSELNVNALELDDSALYLCASSPGGESNQRQHFGDGTRLSIL.

In its sample, this clonotype was seen a few times. The chain recombines TRBV5-1 with TRBJ2-3; D gene ambiguous. V lost 2 bases and J lost 1, with 11 bases in between. CDR1 SGHRS and CDR2 YFSETQ come from the germline V gene. This CDR3 is 15 amino acids long. Here the CDR3 DNA reads TGCGCCAGCAGCTTTGACTCAGACCGCACAGATACGCAGTATTTT. Translation: CASSFDSDRTDTQYF. Using reference TRBV5-1 and TRBJ2-3 for the parts outside the CDR3, the full variable domain is KAGVTQTPRYLIKTRGQQVTLSCSPISGHRSVSWYQQTPGQGLQFLFEYFSETQRNKGNFPGRFSGRQFSNSRSEMNVSTLELGDSALYLCASSFDSDRTDTQYFGPGTRLTVL.

This clonotype has more than one count but fewer than ten. A much larger clone lies one base from this, so it may be a read error. The chain combines TRBV6-1 with TRBJ2-6; a possible D gene is TRBD2 (7 bases). This CDR3 spans 18 amino acids. Germline CDR1 is MNHNS and CDR2 is SASEGT. With 4 bases removed from V and 3 bases from J, the gap between germline ends came to 19 bases. The CDR3 sequence: CASSGGGGGVGGANVLTF. CDR3 DNA sequence: TGTGCCAGCAGTGGGGGGGGAGGGGGGGTTGGTGGGGCCAACGTCCTGACTTTC.

This chain connects TRBV20-1 to TRBJ1-5, with a tentative D call TRBD1 (6 bases). Germline CDR1 DFQATT, CDR2 SNEGSKA (reference sequence). With 5 bases removed from V and 2 bases from J, the gap between germline ends came to 13 bases. The CDR3 spans 14 residues. The CDR3 region is CSAHRESGNQPQHF. CDR3 nucleotide sequence: TGCAGTGCTCACAGGGAAAGTGGCAATCAGCCCCAGCATTTT.